The subject of this entry is one TCR beta chain. What it recognizes is unknown. Other DNA variants within this sample encode the same CDR3. This sample stems from a study of shared clonotypes between healthy human individuals. Study background: Used for every donor were three CD4 naive, three CD4 memory, two CD8 naive and one CD8 memory plate.

Method: immunoSEQ multiplex PCR; TCRdb's copy keeps in-frame clones and lacks some. The repertoire consists of roughly 1.5 million clones, with under 99% occurring once and the leading ten covering 0.4% to 0.45%. Germline loops: CDR1 SGHRS, CDR2 YFSETQ. The CDR3 is 14 residues long. With 0 bases removed from V and 2 bases from J, the gap between germline ends came to 8 bases. General study points: The sole specimen, blood, was sampled, and tissue repertoires likely differ.

The clonotype originates from a man aged 25-40 years in good health. Specimen: naive CD4+ T cells sorted from blood. Subset specified: CD45RA+ positively selected. The rearrangement uses TRBV5-1 and TRBJ2-5; D is undetermined. The DNA of the CDR3 is TGCGCCAGCAGCTTGGTCCCAGCGCAAGAGACCCAGTACTTC. It is translated as CASSLVPAQETQYF.